These 28 T cell receptor beta chains were all obtained from the same sample, sequenced in a study of blood T cell repertoires in COVID-19. This table comes from immunoSEQ multiplex PCR, and its TCRdb copy is limited to in-frame clones, with some not included. Of more than 150,000 clones in the sample, roughly 80% were seen once. The sequenced sample was peripheral blood. Receptor source: a man between 60 and 70 years old with active or convalescent COVID-19.

The genes are TRBV7-3 and TRBJ2-2; D is possibly TRBD2 (6 bases). The germline gives CDR1 SGHTA, CDR2 FQGTGA. This CDR3 is 16 amino acids long. The V end lost 1 base, the J end lost 6 bases, and 15 bases lay between the germline ends. Here the CDR3 reads CASSLNPGGASGELFF. Here the CDR3 DNA reads TGTGCCAGCAGCTTAAATCCCGGGGGAGCCTCCGGGGAGCTGTTTTTT.

The J gene is TRBJ1-3, the V gene TRBV4-1; D remains unclear. The germline V gene has CDR1 MGHRA and CDR2 YSYEKL. This CDR3 comprises 16 residues. Trimming shortened V by 0 bases and J by 0 bases, and 9 bases separated the two germline ends. DNA of the CDR3: TGCGCCAGCAGCCAAGAAGACATCGGCTCTGGAAACACCATATATTTT. It translates to CASSQEDIGSGNTIYF.

The rearrangement links TRBV13 to TRBJ2-1; D perhaps matches TRBD1 (6 bases). Trimming pared 3 bases from V and 5 bases from J, leaving 8 bases between. In germline, CDR1 is PRHDT, CDR2 FYEKMQ (reference sequence). The CDR3 contains 13 residues. The CDR3 DNA follows: TGTGCCAGCAGCTTGGGACACAACAATGAGCAGTTCTTC. Protein: CASSLGHNNEQFF.

The chain combines TRBV7-9 with TRBJ2-7; D is possibly TRBD1 (6 bases). The CDR3 extends over 15 amino acids. Trimming stripped 2 bases from V and 2 bases from J, with 13 bases between. Germline V gene lookup returns CDR1 SEHNR and CDR2 FQNEAQ (reference sequence). The CDR3 region is CASSLSLTGTYEQYF. Here the CDR3 DNA reads TGTGCCAGCAGCTTAAGTCTGACAGGCACCTACGAGCAGTACTTC.

The DNA for the CDR3 is TGTGCCACCAGTAAGACTAGCGTCACCGGGGAGCTGTTTTTT. It is translated as CATSKTSVTGELFF. V usage is TRBV24-1 and J usage is TRBJ2-2; TRBD2 agrees at 8 bases. Trimming removed 6 bases from V and 4 bases from J; junction bases left unmatched: 3. The CDR3 has 14 amino acids. Germline CDR1 KGHDR, CDR2 SFDVKD.

This sequence joins TRBV5-4 and TRBJ1-2; no clear D gene. V shed 10 bases and J shed 5 bases, with 12 bases lying between them. Germline V gene lookup returns CDR1 SGHNT and CDR2 YYREEE (reference sequence). The CDR3 covers 11 residues. Here the CDR3 reads CAFQGVYGYTF. The CDR3 coding sequence is TGTGCCTTTCAAGGAGTGTATGGCTACACCTTC.

The rearrangement joins TRBV18 to TRBJ1-1, with TRBD1 matching over 7 bases. The V segment lost 3 bases and the J segment 0 bases; nucleotides outside the gene matches: 1. This CDR3 has 14 amino acids. Germline-derived CDR1 and CDR2 are KGHSH and LQKENI. CDR3 sequence: CASSPGTVNTEAFF. DNA for the CDR3: TGTGCCAGCTCACCGGGGACAGTGAACACTGAAGCTTTCTTT.

This clone has a single count. This chain joins TRBV29-1 and TRBJ1-1; D uncertain. CDR1 SQVTM and CDR2 ANQGSEA come from the germline V gene. The length of the CDR3 is 14 residues. Trimming removed 7 bases from V and 1 base from J, with 16 bases in between. The CDR3 nucleotides are TGCAGCGCCCGAGCGTCGGGGAAGAACACTGAAGCTTTCTTT. Its translation: CSARASGKNTEAFF.

The gene calls are TRBV5-1 and TRBJ2-1; no clear D gene. The length of the CDR3 is 15 residues. The ends were cut back, 0 bases at V and 1 base at J, with 8 bases in the middle. CDR1 and CDR2 (germline): SGHRS, YFSETQ. The CDR3 DNA is TGCGCCAGCAGCTTGGCGTCTAGGTCCTACAATGAGCAGTTCTTC. Encoded protein: CASSLASRSYNEQFF.

This clone is a singleton in its sample. The chain links TRBV7-9 to TRBJ2-7; possible D gene TRBD1, 6 bases. V was cut by 5 bases and J by 6 bases, with 11 bases left in between. Looked up from germline, CDR1 is SEHNR and CDR2 is FQNEAQ (reference sequence). This CDR3 has 12 amino acids. CDR3 protein: CASSQQGSEQYF. CDR3 bases: TGTGCCAGCAGCCAACAGGGTTCCGAGCAGTACTTC.

J is TRBJ2-6 and V is TRBV9; D gene ambiguous. Germline CDR1 is SGDLS and CDR2 is YYNGEE. The CDR3 loop spans 14 amino acids. V was cut by 0 bases and J by 3 bases, with 4 bases left in between. CDR3 loop: CASSVGHGANVLTF. CDR3 nucleotide sequence: TGTGCCAGCAGCGTAGGTCATGGGGCCAACGTCCTGACTTTC.

V and J are TRBV12-3 or TRBV12-4 and TRBJ1-2; maybe TRBD1 (5 bases). Trimming pared 6 bases from V and 1 base from J, leaving 6 bases between. The CDR3 loop spans 12 amino acids. The CDR3 DNA reads as TGTGCCAGCAGGGACATTAACTATGGCTACACCTTC. Its translation is CASRDINYGYTF.

V usage is TRBV4-2 and J usage is TRBJ1-1; TRBD1 agrees at 8 bases. The CDR3 loop spans 17 amino acids. Germline V gene sequence: CDR1 LGHNA, CDR2 YNFKEQ. V was pared by 2 bases and J by 0 bases, with 8 bases of the junction left unmatched. The chain's CDR3 is CASSQPGTGVMNTEAFF. CDR3 nucleotides: TGTGCCAGCAGCCAACCCGGGACAGGAGTCATGAACACTGAAGCTTTCTTT.

This clone was observed once. J is TRBJ2-7 and V is TRBV5-1; 7 nucleotides line up with TRBD1. V was pared by 4 bases and J by 1 base, with 8 bases of the junction left unmatched. This CDR3 has 15 residues. The V gene's germline CDR1 is SGHRS and CDR2 YFSETQ. CDR3 bases: TGCGCCAGCAGCCCGTACAGGGGCTGGTCCTACGAGCAGTACTTC. This encodes CASSPYRGWSYEQYF.

This clone showed up just once. V is TRBV6-6 and J is TRBJ2-2, with a weak D call TRBD2 (6 bases). Germline CDR1 MNHNY, CDR2 SVGAGI (reference sequence). CDR3 size: 14 residues. V lost 8 bases and J 2 bases, leaving 12 bases between the germline ends. CDR3: CASGRDLNTGELFF. CDR3 coding DNA: TGTGCCAGCGGCCGGGACTTAAACACCGGGGAGCTGTTTTTT.

This clone was counted at least ten times. This chain uses TRBV2 with TRBJ2-7; maybe TRBD1 (6 bases). V was pared by 6 bases and J by 5 bases, with 11 bases between. Germline V lookup: CDR1 SNHLY, CDR2 FYNNEI. CDR3 length: 12 residues. CDR3 in DNA: TGTGCCAGCAGGACGGACAGTGACGAGCAGTACTTC. It encodes CASRTDSDEQYF.

This clone was picked up a small number of times. The genes are TRBV6-5 and TRBJ2-2, with TRBD1 matching over 7 bases. The CDR3 extends over 14 amino acids. The trim removed 6 bases at V and 3 bases at J, leaving 4 bases unmatched. CDR1 is MNHEY, CDR2 SVGAGI, per germline. CDR3 sequence reads: CASSRQGHTGELFF. The CDR3 DNA reads TGTGCCAGCAGCAGACAGGGACACACCGGGGAGCTGTTTTTT.

This rearrangement joins TRBV3-1 (or the pseudogene TRBV3-2) to TRBJ2-5; TRBD2 aligns across 9 bases. Germline trimming cut 3 bases from V and 4 bases from J; bases unmatched to any gene: 6. The CDR3 is 15 residues long. Per the germline V gene, CDR1 is LGHDT and CDR2 is YNNKEL (reference sequence). CDR3 sequence: CASSQGRSGRETQYF. DNA for the CDR3: TGTGCCAGCAGCCAGGGGCGTAGCGGGAGAGAGACCCAGTACTTC.

V usage is TRBV14 and J usage is TRBJ2-1; perhaps TRBD2 as D (6 bases). Between the trimmed V and J ends, which lost 0 bases and 5 bases, there was a span of 20 bases. Germline assignment: CDR1 SGHDN and CDR2 FVKESK. CDR3 length: 18 amino acids. As DNA, the CDR3 is TGTGCCAGCAGCCAAGATGATGATCGCATGGAGGGGAACAATGAGCAGTTCTTC. Protein product: CASSQDDDRMEGNNEQFF.

This clone has just one count. The chain employs TRBV5-8 and TRBJ2-1; TRBD2 agrees at 9 bases. CDR1 is SGHTS, CDR2 YDEGEE, per germline. Trimming removed 0 bases from V and 4 bases from J; junction bases left unmatched: 2. The CDR3 totals 15 residues. CDR3 protein: CASSLGTSEYNEQFF. CDR3 sequence (DNA): TGTGCCAGCAGCTTGGGGACTAGCGAATACAATGAGCAGTTCTTC.

V gene TRBV2 combines with J gene TRBJ2-2, with 11 bases lining up with TRBD2. From germline, CDR1 is SNHLY and CDR2 FYNNEI. The CDR3 covers 14 residues. J gave up 2 bases and V 11 bases, and 4 bases lay outside the gene matches. In DNA form, the CDR3 reads TGTGCCGGGACTAGCGGCTTTAACACCGGGGAGCTGTTTTTT. Residues: CAGTSGFNTGELFF.

J is TRBJ2-2 and V is TRBV27; the match to TRBD2 covers 14 bases. The CDR3 covers 18 residues. Germline CDR1 is MNHEY and CDR2 is SMNVEV (reference sequence). J gave up 3 bases and V 5 bases, and 8 bases lay outside the gene matches. The CDR3 here is CASSLLRTSGRHTGELFF. The CDR3 DNA sequence: TGTGCCAGCAGTCTCCTCCGGACTAGCGGGAGGCACACCGGGGAGCTGTTTTTT.

This chain uses TRBV28 with TRBJ1-2; D ambiguous. This CDR3 has 14 amino acids. CDR1 MDHEN and CDR2 SYDVKM come from the germline V gene. V lost 5 bases to trimming and J lost 1 base, with 11 bases between them. The CDR3 here is CASSVLLGNYGYTF. In nucleotides, the CDR3 is TGTGCCAGCAGTGTCCTTCTAGGTAACTATGGCTACACCTTC.

J is TRBJ2-2 and V is TRBV7-8; D unresolved. Per the germline V gene, CDR1 is SGHVS and CDR2 is FQNEAQ. The V gene lost 1 base and the J gene lost 6 bases, with 6 bases spanning the gap. CDR3 size: 13 residues. The CDR3 region has the DNA TGTGCCAGCAGCTTAGTCTGGCCCGGGGAGCTGTTTTTT. Translating it yields CASSLVWPGELFF.

This clone came up a few times. This chain uses TRBV29-1 with TRBJ1-2; D is unclear. This CDR3 is built from 13 residues. Between the trimmed V and J ends, which lost 0 bases and 4 bases, there was a span of 9 bases. Germline V gene data show CDR1 as SQVTM and CDR2 as ANQGSEA. CDR3 DNA: TGCAGCGTTGAAGAAGTAGGACTCTATGGCTACACCTTC. Translation gives CSVEEVGLYGYTF.

This chain uses TRBV6-1 with TRBJ2-2, with TRBD1 as a possible D gene (5 bases). The CDR3 has 17 amino acids. Trimming shortened V by 2 bases and J by 4 bases, and 17 bases separated the two germline ends. Germline assignment: CDR1 MNHNS and CDR2 SASEGT. DNA for the CDR3: TGTGCCAGCAGTGAAAGGGGAAGAGTTTTTGGCACCGGGGAGCTGTTTTTT. As protein: CASSERGRVFGTGELFF.

The V gene is TRBV4-1, the J gene TRBJ1-1; D might be TRBD1 (5 bases). The CDR3 consists of 16 residues. V gave up 4 bases and J gave up 0 bases, with 15 bases separating them. Per the germline V gene, CDR1 is MGHRA and CDR2 is YSYEKL. The CDR3 here is CASSRIPTALNTEAFF. The DNA for the CDR3 is TGCGCCAGCAGCCGCATCCCGACAGCTTTGAACACTGAAGCTTTCTTT.

The rearrangement uses TRBV2 and TRBJ2-5, with TRBD2 matching over 14 bases. CDR1 and CDR2 (germline): SNHLY, FYNNEI. The J segment lost 5 bases and the V segment lost 6 bases, leaving 8 bases of the junction unmatched. The CDR3 consists of 16 residues. CDR3 residues: CASSKGLAGDRETQYF. The CDR3 DNA reads TGTGCCAGCAGCAAGGGACTAGCGGGAGATAGGGAGACCCAGTACTTC.